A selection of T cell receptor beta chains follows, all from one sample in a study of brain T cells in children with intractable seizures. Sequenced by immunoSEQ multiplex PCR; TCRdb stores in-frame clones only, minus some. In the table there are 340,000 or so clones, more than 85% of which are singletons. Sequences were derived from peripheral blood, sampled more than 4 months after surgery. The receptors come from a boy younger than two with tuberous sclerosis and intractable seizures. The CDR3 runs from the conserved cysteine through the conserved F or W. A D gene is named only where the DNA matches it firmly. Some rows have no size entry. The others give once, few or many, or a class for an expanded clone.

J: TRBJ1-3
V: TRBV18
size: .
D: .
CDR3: CASSPQGSGNTIYF

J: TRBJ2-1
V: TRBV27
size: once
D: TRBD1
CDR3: CASSYLGQNEQFF

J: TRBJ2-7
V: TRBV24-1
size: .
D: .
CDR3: CATSDSTEKQYF

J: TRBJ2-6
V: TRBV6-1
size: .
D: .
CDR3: CASSELKSSGANVLTF

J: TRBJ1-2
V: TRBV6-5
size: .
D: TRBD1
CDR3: CASSLVQGGSNGYTF

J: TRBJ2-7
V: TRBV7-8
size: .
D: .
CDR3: CASSREVGAYEQYF

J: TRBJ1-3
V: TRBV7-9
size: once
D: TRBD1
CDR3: CASSRPGTGNSGNTIYF

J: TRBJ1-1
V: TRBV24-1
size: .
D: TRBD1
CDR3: CATSDGTGGMNTEAFF

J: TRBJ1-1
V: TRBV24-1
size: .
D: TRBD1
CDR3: CATRTGSNTEAFF

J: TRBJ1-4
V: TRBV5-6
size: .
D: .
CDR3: CASITTPTLGEKLFF

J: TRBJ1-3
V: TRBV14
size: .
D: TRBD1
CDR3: CASSPDRAGNTIYF

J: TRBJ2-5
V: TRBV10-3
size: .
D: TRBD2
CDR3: CAIASSASGGFETQYF

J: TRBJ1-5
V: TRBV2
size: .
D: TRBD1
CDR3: CASGDGSGGRYYSNQPQHF

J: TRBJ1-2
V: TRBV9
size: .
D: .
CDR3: CASSVAPGGNYGYTF

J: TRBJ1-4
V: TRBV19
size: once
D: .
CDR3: CASSRRTTNEKLFF

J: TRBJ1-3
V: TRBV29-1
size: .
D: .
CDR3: CSAMGGHGNTIYF